This T cell receptor beta chain emerged from a study of shared clonotypes between healthy human individuals. Findings and caveats of the study: It was anticipated that sequencing depth would influence how many clonotypes donors shared. The study found roughly 5% of naive CD4 clonotypes shared across a few donors. Estimated richness was generally greater in naive than memory subsets.

Concerning this clone itself: Its antigen is unidentified.

With 5 bases removed from V and 1 base from J, the gap between germline ends came to 14 bases. The CDR3 is made up of 16 amino acids. Germline CDR1 and CDR2: SEHNR and FQNEAQ (reference sequence). This table comes from immunoSEQ multiplex PCR, and its TCRdb copy is limited to in-frame clones, with some not included. The sample has around 1.6 million clones, 98% seen once. Sequenced: naive CD4+ T cells sorted from blood. Subset reported: CD45RA+ positively selected. The rearrangement joins TRBV7-9 to TRBJ2-2, with D possibly being TRBD2 (6 bases). The sequence was obtained from a man younger than 45 in good health. The CDR3 protein is CASSHYSGENTGELFF. DNA for the CDR3: TGTGCCAGCAGCCATTATAGCGGTGAGAACACCGGGGAGCTGTTTTTT. Supplemented by reference TRBV7-9 and TRBJ2-2, the full variable domain reads DTGVSQNPRHKITKRGQNVTFRCDPISEHNRLYWYRQTLGQGPEFLTYFQNEAQLEKSRLLSDRFSAERPKGSFSTLEIQRTEQGDSAMYLCASSHYSGENTGELFFGEGSRLTVL.